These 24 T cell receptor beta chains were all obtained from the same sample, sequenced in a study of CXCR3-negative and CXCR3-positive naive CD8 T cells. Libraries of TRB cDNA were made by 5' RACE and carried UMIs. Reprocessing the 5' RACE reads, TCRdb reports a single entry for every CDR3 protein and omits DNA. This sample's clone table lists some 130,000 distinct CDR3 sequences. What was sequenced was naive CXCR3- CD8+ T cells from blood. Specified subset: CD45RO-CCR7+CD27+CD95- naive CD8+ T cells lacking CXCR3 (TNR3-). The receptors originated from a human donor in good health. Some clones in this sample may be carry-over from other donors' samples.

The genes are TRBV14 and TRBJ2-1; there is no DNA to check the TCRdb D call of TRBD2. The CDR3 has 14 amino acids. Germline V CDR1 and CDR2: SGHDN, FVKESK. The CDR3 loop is CASSHATNYNEQFF.

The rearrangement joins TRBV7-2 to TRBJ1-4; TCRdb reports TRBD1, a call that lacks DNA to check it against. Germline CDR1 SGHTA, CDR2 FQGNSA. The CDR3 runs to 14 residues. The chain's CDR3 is CASSPDSNNEKLFF.

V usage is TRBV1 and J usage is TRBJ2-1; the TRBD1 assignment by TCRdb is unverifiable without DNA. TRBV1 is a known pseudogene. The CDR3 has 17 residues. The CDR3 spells CTSSPTVSGQSYNEQFF.

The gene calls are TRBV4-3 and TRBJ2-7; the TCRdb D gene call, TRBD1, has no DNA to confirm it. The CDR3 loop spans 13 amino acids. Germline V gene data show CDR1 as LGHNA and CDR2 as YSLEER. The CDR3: CASSQGEGDALCF.

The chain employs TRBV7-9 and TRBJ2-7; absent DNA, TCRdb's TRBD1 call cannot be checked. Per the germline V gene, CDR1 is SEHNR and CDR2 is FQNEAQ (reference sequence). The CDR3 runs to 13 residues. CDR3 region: CASSSREGDEQYF.

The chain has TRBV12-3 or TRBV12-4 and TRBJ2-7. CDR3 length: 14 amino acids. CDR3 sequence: CASSLQWEGHEQYF.

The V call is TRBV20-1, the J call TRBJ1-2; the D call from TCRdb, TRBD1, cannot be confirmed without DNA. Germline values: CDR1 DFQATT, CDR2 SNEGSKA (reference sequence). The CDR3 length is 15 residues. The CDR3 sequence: CSARELYRGNYGYTF.

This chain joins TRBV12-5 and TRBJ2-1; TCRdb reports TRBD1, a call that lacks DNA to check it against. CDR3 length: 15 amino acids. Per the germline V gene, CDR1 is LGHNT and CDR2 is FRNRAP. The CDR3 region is CASGLSLGDYNEQFF.

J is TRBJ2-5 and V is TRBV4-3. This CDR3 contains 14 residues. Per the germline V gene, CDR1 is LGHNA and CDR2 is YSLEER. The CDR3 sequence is CASSQDLGWETQYF.

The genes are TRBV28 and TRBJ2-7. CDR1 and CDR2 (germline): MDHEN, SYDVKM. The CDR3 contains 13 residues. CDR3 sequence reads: CASSSQPVDEQYF. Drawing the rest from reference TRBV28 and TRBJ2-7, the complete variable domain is DVKVTQSSRYLVKRTGEKVFLECVQDMDHENMFWYRQDPGLGLRLIYFSYDVKMKEKGDIPEGYSVSREKKERFSLILESASTNQTSMYLCASSSQPVDEQYFGPGTRLTVT.

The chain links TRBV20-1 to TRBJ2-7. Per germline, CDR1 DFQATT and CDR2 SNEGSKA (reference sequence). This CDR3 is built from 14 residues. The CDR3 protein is CSARDEERYYEQYF.

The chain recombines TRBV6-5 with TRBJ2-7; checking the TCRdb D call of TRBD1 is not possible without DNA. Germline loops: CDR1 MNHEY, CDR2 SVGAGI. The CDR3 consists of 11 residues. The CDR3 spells CASSSAREQYF.

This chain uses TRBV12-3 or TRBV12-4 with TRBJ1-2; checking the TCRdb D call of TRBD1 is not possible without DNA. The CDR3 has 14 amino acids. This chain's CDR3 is CASSPGTGDYGYTF.

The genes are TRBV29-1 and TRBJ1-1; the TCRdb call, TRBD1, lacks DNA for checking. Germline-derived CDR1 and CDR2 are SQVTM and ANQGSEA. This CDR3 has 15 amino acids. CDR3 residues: CSVEIPGQMNTEAFF.

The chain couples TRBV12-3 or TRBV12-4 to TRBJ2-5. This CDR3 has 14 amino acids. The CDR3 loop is CASSSGEDQETQYF.

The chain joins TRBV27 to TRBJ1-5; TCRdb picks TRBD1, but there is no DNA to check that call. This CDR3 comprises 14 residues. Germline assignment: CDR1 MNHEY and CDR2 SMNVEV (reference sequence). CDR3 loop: CASGLQGYGQPQHF.

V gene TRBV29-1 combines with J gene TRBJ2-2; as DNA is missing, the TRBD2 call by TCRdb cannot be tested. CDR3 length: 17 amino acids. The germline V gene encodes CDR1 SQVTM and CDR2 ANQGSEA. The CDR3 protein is CSVEGPLRGRETGELFF.

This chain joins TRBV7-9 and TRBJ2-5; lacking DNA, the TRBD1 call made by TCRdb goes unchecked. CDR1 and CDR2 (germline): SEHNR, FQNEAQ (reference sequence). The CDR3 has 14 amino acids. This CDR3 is CASSLKGGQETQYF.

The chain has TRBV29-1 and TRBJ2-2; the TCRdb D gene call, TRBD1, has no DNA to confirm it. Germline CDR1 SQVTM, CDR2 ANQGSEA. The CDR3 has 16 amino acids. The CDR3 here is CSVEAPGRENTGELFF.

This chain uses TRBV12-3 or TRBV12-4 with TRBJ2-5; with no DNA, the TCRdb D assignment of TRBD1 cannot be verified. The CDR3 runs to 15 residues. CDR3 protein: CASSPDRGPGETQYF.

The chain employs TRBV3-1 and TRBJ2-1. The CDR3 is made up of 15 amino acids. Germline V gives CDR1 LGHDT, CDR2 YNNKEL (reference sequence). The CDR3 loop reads CASSQDSGSDNEQFF.

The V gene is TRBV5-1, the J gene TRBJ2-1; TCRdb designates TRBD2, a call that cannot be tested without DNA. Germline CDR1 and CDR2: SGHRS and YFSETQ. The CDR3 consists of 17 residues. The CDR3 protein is CASNSDPLAGVYNEQFF.

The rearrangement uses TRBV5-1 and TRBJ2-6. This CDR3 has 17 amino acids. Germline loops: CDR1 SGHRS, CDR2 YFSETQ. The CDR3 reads CASSGRTPTSGANVLTF.

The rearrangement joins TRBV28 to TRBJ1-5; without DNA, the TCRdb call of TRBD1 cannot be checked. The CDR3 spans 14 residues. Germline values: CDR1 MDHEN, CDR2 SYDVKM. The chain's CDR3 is CASSFSPSNQPQHF.